The 27 T cell receptor beta chains reported below all come from one sample, sequenced in a study of OX40 agonist ivuxolimab in advanced cancers. Clones were sequenced by immunoSEQ multiplex PCR, and TCRdb holds only the in-frame ones, with some missing. The table has roughly 48,000 clones, about nine tenths seen once. The sequenced sample was CD4+ or CD8+ T cells sorted from blood, obtained in a trial of the OX40 agonist ivuxolimab. These receptors came from an adult with an advanced solid tumor such as melanoma, head and neck, liver or kidney cancer.

The chain employs TRBV7-2 and TRBJ1-2; D might be TRBD1 (6 bases). Germline CDR1 SGHTA, CDR2 FQGNSA. Trimming removed 5 bases from V and 3 bases from J, with 13 bases in between. This CDR3 has 14 residues. CDR3 in amino acids: CASSPKAGDYGYTF. CDR3 bases: TGTGCCAGCAGCCCAAAGGCAGGGGACTATGGCTACACCTTC. Supplemented by reference TRBV7-2 and TRBJ1-2, the full variable domain reads GAGVSQSPSNKVTEKGKDVELRCDPISGHTALYWYRQSLGQGLEFLIYFQGNSAPDKSGLPSDRFSAERTGGSVSTLTIQRTQQEDSAVYLCASSPKAGDYGYTFGSGTRLTVV.

The rearrangement links TRBV4-2 to TRBJ1-2; D might be TRBD1 (5 bases). Deletions cut 0 bases from V and 8 bases from J, with 16 bases between. The length of the CDR3 is 15 residues. From germline, CDR1 is LGHNA and CDR2 YNFKEQ. The CDR3 DNA follows: TGTGCCAGCAGCCAAGATGGGACCAAAGGGCTCGGCTACACCTTC. As protein: CASSQDGTKGLGYTF.

The chain employs TRBV6-1 and TRBJ1-3, with D unresolved. Trimming shortened V by 4 bases and J by 2 bases, and 9 bases separated the two germline ends. Germline values: CDR1 MNHNS, CDR2 SASEGT. The CDR3 totals 14 residues. Written as DNA, the CDR3 is TGTGCCAGCAGTGGTTGGGGTCCTGGAAACACCATATATTTT. Its protein is CASSGWGPGNTIYF.

The chain couples TRBV6-4 to TRBJ1-5; D gene ambiguous. Germline V gene data show CDR1 as MRHNA and CDR2 as SNTAGT. CDR3 length: 13 residues. Trimming took 8 bases from V and 0 from J, leaving 8 bases between them. CDR3 loop: CASSADSNQPQHF. Here the CDR3 DNA reads TGTGCCAGCTCTGCCGATAGCAATCAGCCCCAGCATTTT.

CDR3 protein: CASSLFGRADWETQYF. CDR3 DNA sequence: TGTGCCAGCAGCTTATTCGGTCGGGCCGACTGGGAGACCCAGTACTTC. The chain joins TRBV7-3 to TRBJ2-5; no reliable D call. V was trimmed by 2 bases and J by 5 bases, leaving 18 bases between them. Per the germline V gene, CDR1 is SGHTA and CDR2 is FQGTGA. The CDR3 covers 16 residues. The variable domain in full, with the rest retrieved from reference TRBV7-3 and TRBJ2-5, is GAGVSQTPSNKVTEKGKYVELRCDPISGHTALYWYRQSLGQGPEFLIYFQGTGAADDSGLPNDRFFAVRPEGSVSTLKIQRTERGDSAVYLCASSLFGRADWETQYFGPGTRLLVL.

The sample holds one count of this clone. The chain carries TRBV6-5 and TRBJ2-2, with 7 bases fitting TRBD1. The CDR3 spans 15 residues. V was pared by 6 bases and J by 2 bases, with 6 bases of the junction left unmatched. In germline, CDR1 is MNHEY, CDR2 SVGAGI. In DNA, the CDR3 is TGTGCCAGCAGACCGGGACAGTTAAACACCGGGGAGCTGTTTTTT. Protein product: CASRPGQLNTGELFF.

This chain joins TRBV27 and TRBJ2-7; 7 bases are shared with TRBD1. The germline CDR1 and CDR2 sequences are MNHEY and SMNVEV (reference sequence). Trimming removed 6 bases from V and 10 bases from J; junction bases left unmatched: 12. The CDR3 runs 13 residues. CDR3 sequence: CASSRTGPNYQYF. The CDR3 region has the DNA TGTGCCAGCAGCCGGACAGGACCCAACTATCAGTACTTC.

The rearrangement links TRBV6-1 to TRBJ2-5; a possible D gene is TRBD1 (7 bases). Trimming removed 4 bases at V and 2 bases at J, with 14 bases between. Germline V gene sequence: CDR1 MNHNS, CDR2 SASEGT. The CDR3 has 15 residues. The CDR3 bases are TGTGCCAGCAGTGCCGGAGGGACAGCTCAAGAGACCCAGTACTTC. It encodes CASSAGGTAQETQYF.

The J gene is TRBJ1-5, the V gene TRBV5-4, with a possible D match to TRBD1 (6 bases). V lost 1 base and J 0 bases, leaving 23 bases between the germline ends. CDR3 length: 20 residues. In germline, CDR1 is SGHNT, CDR2 YYREEE (reference sequence). The CDR3 DNA sequence: TGTGCCAGCAGCTTGAGTAGGGGGATGCAAGACCGGGCTAGCAATCAGCCCCAGCATTTT. Its translation: CASSLSRGMQDRASNQPQHF. The full variable domain, with the rest looked up from reference TRBV5-4 and TRBJ1-5, is ETGVTQSPTHLIKTRGQQVTLRCSSQSGHNTVSWYQQALGQGPQFIFQYYREEENGRGNFPPRFSGLQFPNYSSELNVNALELDDSALYLCASSLSRGMQDRASNQPQHFGDGTRLSIL.

This rearrangement joins TRBV20-1 to TRBJ2-7; D possibly corresponds to TRBD1 (6 bases). Germline V gene data show CDR1 as DFQATT and CDR2 as SNEGSKA (reference sequence). CDR3 length equals 11 residues. V lost 3 bases to trimming and J lost 10 bases, with 13 bases between them. For the CDR3, the DNA is TGCAGTGCTAGCGGCCAGGGGATACAGTACTTC. Its translation is CSASGQGIQYF.

The chain couples TRBV6-1 to TRBJ1-2, with TRBD1 as a possible D gene (5 bases). The length of the CDR3 is 13 residues. The ends were cut back, 7 bases at V and 6 bases at J, with 15 bases in the middle. CDR1 and CDR2 from the germline V gene are MNHNS and SASEGT. The CDR3 coding sequence is TGTGCCAGCACTAGGACACTTGGGGATGGCTACACCTTC. This encodes CASTRTLGDGYTF.

The chain is built from TRBV5-4 and TRBJ1-3; D is unclear. Trimming removed 0 bases at V and 2 bases at J, with 6 bases between. Germline V gene sequence: CDR1 SGHNT, CDR2 YYREEE (reference sequence). The CDR3 has 14 amino acids. The DNA for the CDR3 is TGTGCCAGCAGCTTGGAATCCACTGGAAACACCATATATTTT. As protein: CASSLESTGNTIYF.

Here the CDR3 DNA reads TGTGCCAGCAGTCCTCCAATCAGGCTTCGAGGCACTGAAGCTTTCTTT. It yields the protein CASSPPIRLRGTEAFF. The chain recombines TRBV28 with TRBJ1-1, with D hard to call. Per the germline V gene, CDR1 is MDHEN and CDR2 is SYDVKM. The CDR3 is made up of 16 amino acids. V was clipped by 5 bases and J by 4 bases, with 20 bases between them. Full variable domain (outside the CDR3, taken from reference TRBV28 and TRBJ1-1): DVKVTQSSRYLVKRTGEKVFLECVQDMDHENMFWYRQDPGLGLRLIYFSYDVKMKEKGDIPEGYSVSREKKERFSLILESASTNQTSMYLCASSPPIRLRGTEAFFGQGTRLTVV.

This clone was found a few times. The chain couples TRBV12-5 to TRBJ1-6, with D possibly matching TRBD1 (6 bases). The V gene lost 4 bases and the J gene lost 7 bases, with 17 bases spanning the gap. Per germline, CDR1 LGHNT and CDR2 FRNRAP. The CDR3 runs 16 residues. The CDR3 coding sequence is TGTGCTAGTGGTTACCCCCTGAGGGGGGCGAATTCACCCCTCCACTTT. It specifies CASGYPLRGANSPLHF.

A note on this clone: The CDR3 does not end in the conserved phenylalanine or tryptophan, so this is likely a read error. Because the CDR3's place on the DNA is in doubt, the DNA is left out and the CDR3 is given as listed by TCRdb. The rearrangement links TRBV15 to TRBJ1-2. Germline values: CDR1 LNHNV, CDR2 YYDKDF (reference sequence). From its first to its last residue, the CDR3 has 12 amino acids. This CDR3 reads CATSRSDLVARL.

This sequence joins TRBV10-1 and TRBJ2-1, with TRBD1 matching 10 bases. The CDR3 has 15 amino acids. CDR1 is WNHNN and CDR2 is SYGVQD in the germline V gene (reference sequence). The J segment lost 4 bases and the V segment lost 5 bases, leaving 5 bases of the junction unmatched. The CDR3 here is CASSKGQGGYNEQFF. Here the CDR3 DNA reads TGCGCCAGCAGTAAAGGACAGGGGGGATACAATGAGCAGTTCTTC.

The rearrangement uses TRBV5-4 and TRBJ1-4; 7 positions agree with TRBD1. Germline CDR1 SGHNT, CDR2 YYREEE (reference sequence). With 3 bases clipped from V and 4 bases from J, the junction kept 9 bases outside the gene matches. CDR3 length: 16 amino acids. CDR3 region: CASSYRVGGRNEKLFF. As DNA, the CDR3 is TGTGCCAGCAGCTACCGGGTAGGGGGCCGTAATGAAAAACTGTTTTTT. The full variable domain, its missing parts supplied by reference TRBV5-4 and TRBJ1-4, is ETGVTQSPTHLIKTRGQQVTLRCSSQSGHNTVSWYQQALGQGPQFIFQYYREEENGRGNFPPRFSGLQFPNYSSELNVNALELDDSALYLCASSYRVGGRNEKLFFGSGTQLSVL.

V is TRBV2 and J is TRBJ2-7; 9 positions agree with TRBD1. CDR1 is SNHLY, CDR2 FYNNEI, per germline. CDR3 size: 17 residues. Losses at the gene ends were 3 bases for V and 2 bases for J; bases not matched to a gene: 11. The CDR3 bases are TGTGCCAGCAGTGAGGTCGTTAGTGGGACAGGGACCTACGAGCAGTACTTC. Amino acids: CASSEVVSGTGTYEQYF.

The chain combines TRBV30 with TRBJ1-2, with D perhaps TRBD1 (5 bases). The CDR3 covers 13 residues. The V gene's germline CDR1 is GTSNPN and CDR2 SVGIG (reference sequence). V was shortened by 3 bases and J by 8 bases, with 16 bases between the two germline ends. The CDR3 DNA is TGTGCCTGGAGACGGGGGGGGAGTCACGGCTACACCTTC. This codes for CAWRRGGSHGYTF. Full variable domain (missing parts from reference TRBV30 and TRBJ1-2): SQTIHQWPATLVQPVGSPLSLECTVEGTSNPNLYWYRQAAGRGLQLLFYSVGIGQISSEVPQNLSASRPQDRQFILSSKKLLLSDSGFYLCAWRRGGSHGYTFGSGTRLTVV.

CDR3 residues: CASRYTEAFF. Here the CDR3 DNA reads TGTGCCAGCAGATACACTGAAGCTTTCTTT. This chain links TRBV6-5 with TRBJ1-1; D not certain. The V end was cut by 6 bases, the J end by 3 bases, with 2 bases between. The germline V gene has CDR1 MNHEY and CDR2 SVGAGI. This CDR3 comprises 10 residues.

The rearrangement joins TRBV11-2 to TRBJ2-1; D is undetermined. This CDR3 has 14 amino acids. The germline V and J ends were trimmed by 7 bases and 0 bases, with 10 bases remaining between them. Germline CDR1 reads SGHAT; CDR2 reads FQNNGV. The CDR3 loop reads CASNSLSSYNEQFF. The CDR3, as DNA: TGTGCCAGCAATTCACTTAGCTCCTACAATGAGCAGTTCTTC.

Details on this clone: Likely a read error: the CDR3 ends without its conserved phenylalanine or tryptophan. The DNA is left out, because the CDR3 cannot be placed on it with certainty; the CDR3 is given as TCRdb lists it. The chain joins TRBV6-1 to TRBJ1-2. The CDR3 length is 13 residues, termini included. The germline V gene has CDR1 MNHNS and CDR2 SASEGT. CDR3 amino acids: CASSEAAGRGSYM.

The rearrangement links TRBV5-6 to TRBJ1-1, with 9 nucleotides matching TRBD1. The CDR3 extends over 15 amino acids. From germline, CDR1 is SGHDT and CDR2 YYEEEE. J was trimmed by 4 bases and V by 4 bases; bases with no gene match: 8. CDR3 DNA: TGTGCCAGCAGCCTTCTGGGGACAGGGAGCACTGAAGCTTTCTTT. Residues: CASSLLGTGSTEAFF.

V and J are TRBV11-2 and TRBJ2-1; tentatively, D is TRBD2 (6 bases). Per the germline V gene, CDR1 is SGHAT and CDR2 is FQNNGV. The CDR3 is made up of 14 amino acids. V lost 6 bases, J lost 3 bases, and 12 bases lay in between. The CDR3 reads CASRPAGLYNEQFF. DNA for the CDR3: TGTGCCAGCAGGCCTGCGGGACTCTACAATGAGCAGTTCTTC. The full variable domain, in which reference TRBV11-2 and TRBJ2-1 provide the parts outside the CDR3, is EAGVAQSPRYKIIEKRQSVAFWCNPISGHATLYWYQQILGQGPKLLIQFQNNGVVDDSQLPKDRFSAERLKGVDSTLKIQPAKLEDSAVYLCASRPAGLYNEQFFGPGTRLTVL.

The rearrangement joins TRBV6-1 to TRBJ1-5; D might be TRBD1 (5 bases). The V end lost 2 bases, the J end lost 11 bases, and 10 bases lay between the germline ends. The CDR3 spans 12 residues. The V gene's germline CDR1 is MNHNS and CDR2 SASEGT. The CDR3 bases are TGTGCCAGCAGTGAAAAGGGGTTGACCCAGCATTTT. It is translated as CASSEKGLTQHF.

The CDR3 DNA is TGTGCCAGCGCGACAGGTTCGGCTGGGGCCAACGTCCTGACTTTC. This translates into CASATGSAGANVLTF. The chain has TRBV6-6 and TRBJ2-6; perhaps TRBD1 as D (6 bases). The CDR3 is 15 amino acids. CDR1 is MNHNY, CDR2 SVGAGI, per germline (reference sequence). With 8 bases removed from V and 2 bases from J, the gap between germline ends came to 13 bases.

Of note for this clone: The same CDR3 is also encoded by other DNA sequences in this sample. The rearrangement joins TRBV6-5 to TRBJ1-2; no definite D call. The CDR3 loop spans 12 amino acids. Trimming took 8 bases from V and 5 from J, leaving 12 bases between them. The germline V gene encodes CDR1 MNHEY and CDR2 SVGAGI. DNA for the CDR3: TGTGCCAGCCGATTAGGACTTTATGGCTACACCTTC. Translated, it gives CASRLGLYGYTF.